The 10 T cell receptor beta chains listed next were all sequenced from one sample in a study of T cell responses to AZD1222 COVID-19 vaccine (dated by TCRdb to the early 2020s). The time point label on this specimen signifies: baseline before first vaccination. The receptor library was made with the immunoSEQ multiplex PCR assay. In its TCRdb copy, this immuneACCESS table keeps in-frame sequences only and misses some clones. Where compared with another copy, unresolved V genes explain less than half of these, and the others have no known cause. The table for this sample lists about 160,000 clones; about 90% of them were counted only once. The top ten constitute under 2.5% of the sample. The material sequenced was peripheral blood, taken on day 0 of AZD1222 vaccination. The receptors were gathered from an adult in good health.

This chain uses TRBV19 with TRBJ2-5; 8 bases fit TRBD2. This CDR3 is built from 15 residues. Germline CDR1 reads LNHDA; CDR2 reads SQIVND (reference sequence). V trimming: 3 bases; J trimming: 9 bases; junction bases outside the gene matches: 12. This CDR3 is CASSIKLAERSAQYF. The CDR3 DNA reads TGTGCCAGTAGTATTAAACTAGCGGAGCGCTCGGCCCAGTACTTC.

The rearrangement links TRBV7-2 to TRBJ1-2; 11 bases line up with TRBD1. There are 17 residues in the CDR3. V was pared by 5 bases and J by 2 bases, with 10 bases of the junction left unmatched. Germline assignment: CDR1 SGHTA and CDR2 FQGNSA. The CDR3 DNA reads TGTGCCAGCAGCCCTTGGACAGGGGGCGAGACCAACTATGGCTACACCTTC. Translating it yields CASSPWTGGETNYGYTF.

This chain links TRBV5-1 with TRBJ1-3, with TRBD1 matching 9 bases. CDR3 length: 15 residues. With 3 bases clipped from V and 3 bases from J, the junction kept 4 bases outside the gene matches. The germline V gene has CDR1 SGHRS and CDR2 YFSETQ. CDR3 sequence: CASSSRTGDGNTIYF. Here the CDR3 DNA reads TGCGCCAGCAGCTCGCGGACAGGGGATGGAAACACCATATATTTT.

The J gene is TRBJ1-1, the V gene TRBV12-3 or TRBV12-4; D gene ambiguous. The ends were cut back, 3 bases at V and 4 bases at J, with 9 bases in the middle. The CDR3 consists of 13 residues. The CDR3 is CASSLLQSTEAFF. CDR3 coding DNA: TGTGCCAGCAGTTTGCTCCAGAGCACTGAAGCTTTCTTT.

The J gene is TRBJ2-3, the V gene TRBV7-2, with 7 positions matching TRBD1. Germline V CDR1 and CDR2: SGHTA, FQGNSA. Trimming removed 0 bases from V and 4 bases from J; junction bases left unmatched: 10. The CDR3 extends over 17 amino acids. The CDR3 nucleotides are TGTGCCAGCAGCTTAGCGAGGAGAGGGGGCGCCCCAGATACGCAGTATTTT. It specifies CASSLARRGGAPDTQYF. Full variable domain (outside the CDR3, taken from reference TRBV7-2 and TRBJ2-3): GAGVSQSPSNKVTEKGKDVELRCDPISGHTALYWYRQSLGQGLEFLIYFQGNSAPDKSGLPSDRFSAERTGGSVSTLTIQRTQQEDSAVYLCASSLARRGGAPDTQYFGPGTRLTVL.

Comments on this clone: The CDR3 does not end in the conserved phenylalanine or tryptophan, so this is likely a read error. It is unclear where the CDR3 begins or ends on the DNA, so no DNA is shown, and the CDR3 is as TCRdb lists it. The rearrangement uses TRBV19 and TRBJ2-4. The CDR3 is 13 residues long, ends included. The germline CDR1 and CDR2 sequences are LNHDA and SQIVND (reference sequence). The CDR3 is CASSFLEGRPTFA.

V gene TRBV19 combines with J gene TRBJ2-2; D gene uncertain. Trimming left V 7 bases short and J 0 bases short, with 15 bases between. CDR3 length equals 16 residues. Germline assignment: CDR1 LNHDA and CDR2 SQIVND (reference sequence). The CDR3 loop is CASMRYGQANTGELFF. The CDR3 nucleotides read TGTGCCAGTATGCGGTATGGTCAAGCGAACACCGGGGAGCTGTTTTTT.

This chain connects TRBV27 to TRBJ1-5; 8 positions agree with TRBD1. V trimming: 10 bases; J trimming: 3 bases; junction bases outside the gene matches: 5. CDR1 MNHEY and CDR2 SMNVEV come from the germline V gene (reference sequence). The CDR3 covers 13 residues. This CDR3 is CATSTGDNQPQHF. The CDR3 nucleotides read TGTGCCACCTCGACAGGGGACAATCAGCCCCAGCATTTT.

This clone has just one count. V gene TRBV11-2 combines with J gene TRBJ1-1; D is undetermined. Germline-derived CDR1 and CDR2 are SGHAT and FQNNGV. The V and J ends lost 5 bases and 5 bases respectively, with 9 bases between them. The CDR3 totals 12 residues. The CDR3 coding sequence is TGTGCCAGCAGCCCTCACGGTACTGAAGCTTTCTTT. Its translation is CASSPHGTEAFF.

V is TRBV2 and J is TRBJ1-3; 8 bases map to TRBD1. From germline, CDR1 is SNHLY and CDR2 FYNNEI. With 5 bases clipped from V and 4 bases from J, the junction kept 7 bases outside the gene matches. The CDR3 is 15 amino acids. The CDR3 DNA is TGTGCCAGCAGTAGGACAGGGACACTCGGAAACACCATATATTTT. Its translation is CASSRTGTLGNTIYF.